This TCR beta chain was retrieved from a study of T cell responses to AZD1222 COVID-19 vaccine. General study findings and limits: A mostly white British donor set with more females was recruited, and clonal diversity was possibly underestimated.

CDR3 length: 15 amino acids. The V gene's germline CDR1 is MNHEY and CDR2 SVGAGI. Trimming at V came to 6 bases and at J to 0 bases, leaving 7 bases not matched to a gene. On this clone: The antigen is unknown.

Here immunoSEQ multiplex PCR was the method, and the copy in TCRdb shows in-frame clones only, minus some. The sample holds roughly 120,000 clones, 85% to 90% seen once. This TCR came from an adult who received the AZD1222 COVID-19 vaccine. Here the sequenced sample was peripheral blood, taken 28 days after the second AZD1222 dose. The rearrangement joins TRBV6-5 to TRBJ2-7; 8 bases map to TRBD1. This CDR3 reads CASSGPDRASYEQYF. The CDR3 coding sequence is TGTGCCAGCAGCGGTCCGGACAGGGCCTCCTACGAGCAGTACTTC.